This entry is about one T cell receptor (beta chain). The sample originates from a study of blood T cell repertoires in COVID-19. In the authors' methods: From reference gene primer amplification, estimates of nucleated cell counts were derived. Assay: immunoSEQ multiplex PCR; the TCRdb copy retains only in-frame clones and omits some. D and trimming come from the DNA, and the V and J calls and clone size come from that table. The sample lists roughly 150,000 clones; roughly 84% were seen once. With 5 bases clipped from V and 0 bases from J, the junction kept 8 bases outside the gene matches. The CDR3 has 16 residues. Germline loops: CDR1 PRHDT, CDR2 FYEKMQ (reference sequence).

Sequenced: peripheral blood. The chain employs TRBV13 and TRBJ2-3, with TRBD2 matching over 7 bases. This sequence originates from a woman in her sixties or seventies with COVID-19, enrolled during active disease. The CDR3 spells CASSRLVRGSTDTQYF. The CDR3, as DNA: TGTGCCAGCAGCAGACTAGTGCGGGGGAGCACAGATACGCAGTATTTT.